The T cell receptor (beta chain) described here comes from a study of Tregs in tolerant kidney transplant recipients. Study-level findings and limits: In tolerant patients, donor-specific Tregs outgrew total Tregs, suggesting antigen-driven expansion. Some patients' samples used different primers over time, so nucleotide sequences weren't comparable.

Related graft donors supplied nonmyeloablative bone marrow transplants, and mixed chimerism was transient. Unstimulated regulatory T cells (CD4+CD25+CD127-), CD4+CD25- non-regulatory cells, CD4 and CD8 cells were FACS-sorted from thawed PBMCs. Libraries were prepared by immunoSEQ multiplex PCR; TCRdb keeps only in-frame clonotypes and omits some of them. The sample consists of about 81,000 clones, roughly 90% of them appearing once. To note about this clone: The target antigen is unknown.

V lost 2 bases and J 5 bases, leaving 15 bases between the germline ends. This CDR3 region has 16 residues. In germline, CDR1 is KGHSH, CDR2 LQKENI. The source of this sequence is a human patient who received a combined kidney and bone marrow transplant. T cells may partly derive from the graft donor. Sequences were derived from CD4+ T cells from blood (PBMCs), sampled 24 months after the transplant. The chain combines TRBV18 with TRBJ2-2; a possible D gene is TRBD1 (6 bases). The CDR3 DNA follows: TGTGCCAGCTCACCATACAGGGTTCAGGCGACCGGGGAGCTGTTTTTT. Translation gives CASSPYRVQATGELFF.